A single sample gave rise to the 7 T cell receptor beta chains below, sequenced in a study of T cell clusters in autoimmune cytopenias. TRB was amplified from approximately 250 ng of peripheral blood genomic DNA per sample. TRB rearrangements were amplified by touch-down multiplex PCR with mixed TRB-A/B primers. Each CDR3 protein gets one entry in TCRdb, which reprocessed the multiplex PCR reads and gives no DNA. Its table records around 5,000 distinct CDR3 sequences. The sample also formed part of further work on T cell repertoires in aging, cancer and after chemotherapy.

Material: peripheral blood. The receptors derive from a human donor in good health.

The chain has TRBV18 and TRBJ1-5; checking the TCRdb D call of TRBD1 is not possible without DNA. The CDR3 length is 14 residues. Germline lookup yields CDR1 KGHSH and CDR2 LQKENI. This CDR3 is CASSRGTGDQPQHF.

The chain is built from TRBV20-1 and TRBJ2-5; TCRdb picks TRBD2, but there is no DNA to check that call. The CDR3 consists of 16 residues. CDR1 is DFQATT and CDR2 is SNEGSKA in the germline V gene (reference sequence). The CDR3 loop reads CSARDLGLAFSGTQYF.

This sequence joins TRBV6-6 and TRBJ1-3; as DNA is missing, the TRBD1 call by TCRdb cannot be tested. Germline V gene data show CDR1 as MNHNY and CDR2 as SVGAGI (reference sequence). CDR3 size: 16 residues. This chain's CDR3 is CASTRPRGGSGNTIYF.

Its frequency marks this clonotype as medium-sized. This chain connects TRBV19 to TRBJ2-7. Germline values: CDR1 LNHDA, CDR2 SQIVND (reference sequence). The CDR3 loop spans 11 amino acids. CDR3 residues: CASANRDEQYF.

This chain connects TRBV6-2 or TRBV6-3 to TRBJ1-2. Germline values: CDR1 MNHEY, CDR2 SVGEGT. This CDR3 region has 12 residues. CDR3 amino acids: CASSYERVGYTF.

The rearrangement uses TRBV27 and TRBJ1-5; TCRdb selects TRBD1, and the lack of DNA leaves this call unchecked. Germline values: CDR1 MNHEY, CDR2 SMNVEV (reference sequence). The CDR3 is 16 amino acids. The CDR3 sequence is CASRQGITGVNQPQHF.

The gene calls are TRBV27 and TRBJ2-1; no DNA is available, so the TRBD2 call from TCRdb remains unchecked. Germline V lookup: CDR1 MNHEY, CDR2 SMNVEV (reference sequence). The CDR3 has 15 residues. The CDR3 region is CASSFGLAGGGSRFF.